This passage covers 25 T cell receptor beta chains from one sample sequenced in a study of blood T cells in healthy people across ages. A second PCR of roughly 6 to 12 cycles used a sample-barcoded 5' primer and a J-beta primer mix. TCRdb ran MiXCR on the 5' RACE reads and lists one entry per CDR3 protein. The data hold some 890,000 distinct CDR3 sequences, with under 35% observed a single time. The same sample was also studied in work on T cells of mothers and their children.

The source material was blood. The receptor set was obtained from a woman aged 40 to 50 in good health.

The V gene is TRBV7-2, the J gene TRBJ2-1; 7 bases fit TRBD1. The germline gives CDR1 SGHTA, CDR2 FQGNSA. The CDR3 loop spans 15 amino acids. With 0 bases clipped from V and 9 bases from J, the junction kept 8 bases outside the gene matches. CDR3 region: CASSLAQLTGSEQFF. The CDR3 nucleotides are TGTGCCAGCAGCTTAGCTCAGCTGACAGGGAGTGAGCAGTTCTTC.

The chain employs TRBV7-9 and TRBJ1-1; D not certain. The germline V gene encodes CDR1 SEHNR and CDR2 FQNEAQ (reference sequence). The V and J ends lost 6 bases and 7 bases respectively, with 12 bases between them. This CDR3 has 12 residues. The CDR3 DNA reads as TGTGCCAGCAGGATAGGACCTCTTGAAGCTTTCTTT. This translates into CASRIGPLEAFF.

The chain recombines TRBV29-1 with TRBJ2-5; weak D call: TRBD2 (6 bases). With the DNA end fitting TRBJ2-7 better, the J assignment may be wrong. This CDR3 spans 14 amino acids. Per the germline V gene, CDR1 is SQVTM and CDR2 is ANQGSEA. As DNA, the CDR3 is TGCAGCGTTGACCCCCGGGACTCCAGCTACGAGCAGTACTTC. Translated: CSVDPRDSSYEQYF.

On this clonotype: A clone one base away is much larger, so this may be a read error. The chain has TRBV7-9 and TRBJ2-7; D is possibly TRBD2 (5 bases). The CDR3 consists of 14 residues. CDR1 is SEHNR and CDR2 is FQNEAQ in the germline V gene (reference sequence). Here the CDR3 DNA reads TGTGCCTGCAGCTCCAACGCGGAGGACTACGAGCAGTACTTC. As protein: CACSSNAEDYEQYF.

This clonotype was seen only a few times. The chain links TRBV18 to TRBJ1-2; 9 positions match TRBD1. With V trimmed by 0 bases and J by 14 bases, 7 bases remained unmatched. The CDR3 has 13 amino acids. Looked up from germline, CDR1 is KGHSH and CDR2 is LQKENI. The CDR3 spells CASSPPGQGKDTF. CDR3 nucleotides: TGTGCCAGCTCACCACCCGGACAGGGGAAGGATACCTTC.

This clonotype was picked up many times. The chain links TRBV7-2 to TRBJ2-7; 8 nucleotides align to TRBD1. The V and J ends lost 4 bases and 0 bases, in that order; junction bases with no gene match: 5. Germline V gene data show CDR1 as SGHTA and CDR2 as FQGNSA. This CDR3 contains 15 residues. Here the CDR3 reads CASSSAGTGSYEQYF. The CDR3 nucleotides read TGTGCCAGCAGCTCAGCCGGGACAGGCTCCTACGAGCAGTACTTC.

This chain uses TRBV5-1 with TRBJ1-2, with D unresolved. This CDR3 region has 14 residues. The germline gives CDR1 SGHRS, CDR2 YFSETQ. V lost 8 bases and J 1 base, leaving 15 bases between the germline ends. DNA for the CDR3: TGCGCCAGTGCGGACCCAGGCGGTAACTATGGCTACACCTTC. Its translation: CASADPGGNYGYTF. Looking up the rest from reference TRBV5-1 and TRBJ1-2 gives the full variable domain: KAGVTQTPRYLIKTRGQQVTLSCSPISGHRSVSWYQQTPGQGLQFLFEYFSETQRNKGNFPGRFSGRQFSNSRSEMNVSTLELGDSALYLCASADPGGNYGYTFGSGTRLTVV.

This clonotype showed up many times. V and J are TRBV29-1 and TRBJ1-1; D uncertain. This CDR3 is built from 13 residues. V lost 7 bases and J lost 0, with 12 bases in between. Germline loops: CDR1 SQVTM, CDR2 ANQGSEA. The CDR3 DNA follows: TGCAGCGGGGCAAAGACCCTGAACACTGAAGCTTTCTTT. Its protein product is CSGAKTLNTEAFF.

This clonotype turned up a few times. This may be a read error: a much more frequent sequence differs by one nucleotide. The genes are TRBV20-1 and TRBJ2-7; TRBD2 agrees at 11 bases. The V segment lost 3 bases and the J segment 6 bases; nucleotides outside the gene matches: 10. The CDR3 consists of 15 residues. CDR1 is DFQATT and CDR2 is SNEGSKA in the germline V gene (reference sequence). DNA of the CDR3: TGCAGTGCTAGCCTTAGCGGGGGGGCCGGGGGCGAGCAGTACTTC. Its protein is CSASLSGGAGGEQYF.

At least ten counts were recorded for this clonotype. It may be a read error: a sequence one base away is much more abundant. V is TRBV7-9 and J is TRBJ2-6; TRBD1 matches at 8 bases. The CDR3 contains 15 residues. The germline V gene encodes CDR1 SEHNR and CDR2 FQNEAQ (reference sequence). V shed 5 bases and J 2 bases; nucleotides not matched to a gene: 2. CDR3 in amino acids: CASSHRGAGANVLTF. CDR3 nucleotide sequence: TGTGCCAGCAGCCACAGGGGGGCTGGGGCCAACGTCCTGACTTTC.

The V gene is TRBV20-1, the J gene TRBJ2-1, with 11 bases fitting TRBD2. The CDR3 sequence is 15 residues long. The trim removed 4 bases at V and 0 bases at J, leaving 2 bases unmatched. The V gene's germline CDR1 is DFQATT and CDR2 SNEGSKA (reference sequence). The CDR3 DNA follows: TGCAGTGCTAAAACTAGCGGGAGCTCCTACAATGAGCAGTTCTTC. Translation: CSAKTSGSSYNEQFF.

This sequence joins TRBV5-1 and TRBJ2-5; D perhaps matches TRBD1 (7 bases). V gave up 4 bases and J gave up 2 bases, with 12 bases separating them. Per germline, CDR1 SGHRS and CDR2 YFSETQ. CDR3 length: 14 residues. CDR3 nucleotides: TGCGCCAGCAGCCAGGGGGACTCTCAAGAGACCCAGTACTTC. It translates to CASSQGDSQETQYF.

This chain connects TRBV4-1 to TRBJ2-2, with D possibly TRBD2 on 6 matching bases. The germline V gene has CDR1 MGHRA and CDR2 YSYEKL. This CDR3 comprises 14 residues. Trimming removed 6 bases from V and 4 bases from J, with 12 bases in between. CDR3 sequence: CASRSGVGTGELFF. Here the CDR3 DNA reads TGCGCCAGCAGATCGGGGGTTGGCACCGGGGAGCTGTTTTTT.

The sample holds a few counts of this clonotype. The V gene is TRBV2, the J gene TRBJ1-4, with unresolved D. V lost 5 bases and J 8 bases, leaving 6 bases between the germline ends. Germline V lookup: CDR1 SNHLY, CDR2 FYNNEI. The CDR3 has 11 amino acids. DNA of the CDR3: TGTGCCAGCAGTCTGATAGAAAAACTGTTTTTT. As protein: CASSLIEKLFF.

The rearrangement links TRBV14 to TRBJ2-7; D is undetermined. V was cut by 4 bases and J by 0 bases, with 7 bases left in between. The CDR3 covers 13 residues. Germline V gene sequence: CDR1 SGHDN, CDR2 FVKESK. The CDR3 is CASSLTNSYEQYF. CDR3 bases: TGTGCCAGCAGCCTGACAAACTCCTACGAGCAGTACTTC.

The rearrangement links TRBV2 to TRBJ1-1; D uncertain. The CDR3 sequence is 13 residues long. Trimming pared 0 bases from V and 4 bases from J, leaving 6 bases between. Looked up from germline, CDR1 is SNHLY and CDR2 is FYNNEI. The CDR3: CASSEALGTEAFF. In DNA, the CDR3 is TGTGCCAGCAGTGAAGCACTGGGCACTGAAGCTTTCTTT. Together with reference TRBV2 and TRBJ1-1, the CDR3 gives the full variable domain: EPEVTQTPSHQVTQMGQEVILRCVPISNHLYFYWYRQILGQKVEFLVSFYNNEISEKSEIFDDQFSVERPDGSNFTLKIRSTKLEDSAMYFCASSEALGTEAFFGQGTRLTVV.

This clonotype was counted many times. This chain joins TRBV6-4 and TRBJ2-7; the match to TRBD2 covers 7 bases. The V segment lost 3 bases and the J segment 0 bases; nucleotides outside the gene matches: 2. Looked up from germline, CDR1 is MRHNA and CDR2 is SNTAGT. The CDR3 length is 14 residues. CDR3 loop: CASSESSGSYEQYF. In nucleotides, the CDR3 is TGTGCCAGCAGTGAGTCTAGCGGCTCCTACGAGCAGTACTTC.

This clonotype was seen a single time. The chain joins TRBV7-2 to TRBJ1-2, with TRBD1 as a possible D gene (5 bases). The CDR3 has 13 residues. V gave up 5 bases and J gave up 8 bases, with 15 bases separating them. Looked up from germline, CDR1 is SGHTA and CDR2 is FQGNSA. The CDR3 spells CASSLEGRGGYTF. CDR3 in DNA: TGTGCCAGCAGCCTTGAAGGGAGGGGCGGCTACACCTTC. The full variable domain, completed using reference TRBV7-2 and TRBJ1-2, is GAGVSQSPSNKVTEKGKDVELRCDPISGHTALYWYRQSLGQGLEFLIYFQGNSAPDKSGLPSDRFSAERTGGSVSTLTIQRTQQEDSAVYLCASSLEGRGGYTFGSGTRLTVV.

For this clonotype: A much larger clone sits a single nucleotide away, making a read error possible. The chain employs TRBV6-5 and TRBJ2-1; TRBD2 agrees at 8 bases. The CDR3 length is 15 residues. Unmatched junction bases numbered 8, after V lost 2 bases and J lost 8 bases. From germline, CDR1 is MNHEY and CDR2 SVGAGI. CDR3 DNA sequence: TGTGCCAGCAGTTACGGGCGACTAGCGAGGCATGAGCAGTTCTTC. Translated: CASSYGRLARHEQFF.

The J gene is TRBJ2-7, the V gene TRBV2; D is possibly TRBD2 (6 bases). V lost 6 bases and J 1 base, leaving 19 bases between the germline ends. Germline V gives CDR1 SNHLY, CDR2 FYNNEI. The CDR3 contains 16 residues. CDR3 DNA: TGTGCCAGCAGGGACCTAGCGACCGAAAAATCCTACGAGCAGTACTTC. Translated, it gives CASRDLATEKSYEQYF.

The rearrangement links TRBV10-3 to TRBJ1-1, with a tentative D call TRBD1 (5 bases). The CDR3 contains 16 residues. The V gene lost 0 bases and the J gene lost 1 base, with 12 bases spanning the gap. In germline, CDR1 is ENHRY, CDR2 SYGVKD. This chain's CDR3 is CAISESEGRKNTEAFF. The DNA for the CDR3 is TGTGCCATCAGTGAGTCGGAGGGACGGAAGAACACTGAAGCTTTCTTT.

The rearrangement joins TRBV5-1 to TRBJ2-1; 8 bases map to TRBD1. CDR1 SGHRS and CDR2 YFSETQ come from the germline V gene. Trimming cost V 4 bases and J 3 bases; bases outside gene matches: 6. The CDR3 spans 15 residues. The CDR3 region has the DNA TGCGCCAGCAGCGTGACAGGGGAATTCTACAATGAGCAGTTCTTC. This translates into CASSVTGEFYNEQFF.

The chain uses TRBV3-1 and TRBJ2-1; TRBD2 agrees at 14 bases. Germline V gene sequence: CDR1 LGHDT, CDR2 YNNKEL (reference sequence). Trimming removed 2 bases from V and 15 bases from J; junction bases left unmatched: 3. The CDR3 consists of 13 residues. CDR3 nucleotide sequence: TGTGCCAGCAGCCAACAGACTAGCGGGGGGGCGTTCTTC. Amino acid sequence: CASSQQTSGGAFF.

The rearrangement uses TRBV18 and TRBJ2-7; D not resolved. The CDR3 sequence is 16 residues long. Germline CDR1 and CDR2: KGHSH and LQKENI. V dropped 3 bases and J dropped 0 bases, with 15 bases sitting between them. The CDR3 coding sequence is TGTGCCAGCTCACCCCTCGACGGACCCCACTCCTACGAGCAGTACTTC. Its protein is CASSPLDGPHSYEQYF.

The chain has TRBV6-5 and TRBJ2-2; TRBD2 matches at 12 bases. The CDR3 extends over 16 amino acids. J lost 6 bases, V lost 2 bases, and 4 bases had no gene match. Germline V gene sequence: CDR1 MNHEY, CDR2 SVGAGI. The CDR3 coding sequence is TGTGCCAGCAGTTACGGGCTAGCGGGAGGGCCCGGGGAGCTGTTTTTT. Amino acid sequence: CASSYGLAGGPGELFF.